A selection of T cell receptor beta chains follows, all from one sample in a study of radiotherapy plus CTLA-4 blockade in lung cancer. The data were produced by immunoSEQ multiplex PCR, yet TCRdb's version contains in-frame clones alone and is incomplete. The sample lists under 45,000 clones; roughly three quarters were seen once. Sequenced here: peripheral blood, sampled from a patient treated with radiotherapy plus ipilimumab. All receptors come from a human donor with non-small cell lung cancer that progressed on radiotherapy plus ipilimumab. Both conserved end residues are part of each CDR3. The order of the fields is clone size, J gene, V gene, D gene, CDR3 protein, CDR3 DNA. A D gene is named only where the DNA matches it firmly. Size values are once, few and many counts, or a class for expanded clones, and some rows have none.

size: NA; J: TRBJ2-2; V: TRBV6-1; D: TRBD1; CDR3: CASLLSGGHGELFF; DNA: TGTGCCAGCCTTCTTTCAGGGGGCCACGGGGAGCTGTTTTTT
size: once; J: TRBJ2-2; V: TRBV7-3; D: TRBD1; CDR3: CASSLSTGTTGELFF; DNA: TGTGCCAGCAGCTTATCGACAGGGACCACCGGGGAGCTGTTTTTT
size: once; J: TRBJ1-1; V: TRBV18; D: TRBD1; CDR3: CASSLDRGNTEAFF; DNA: TGTGCCAGCTCCCTAGACAGGGGTAACACTGAAGCTTTCTTT
size: NA; J: TRBJ2-1; V: TRBV5-1; D: TRBD2; CDR3: CASSAVAGGYNEQFF; DNA: TGCGCCAGCAGTGCGGTAGCGGGGGGCTACAATGAGCAGTTCTTC
size: NA; J: TRBJ2-7; V: TRBV7-2; D: NA; CDR3: CASSLRGRTRDYEQYF; DNA: TGTGCCAGCAGCTTGCGCGGCCGGACAAGGGACTACGAGCAGTACTTC
size: NA; J: TRBJ1-2; V: TRBV15; D: TRBD1; CDR3: CATSRDIVQGAGGYTF; DNA: TGTGCCACCAGCAGAGACATCGTACAGGGGGCAGGGGGCTACACCTTC
size: NA; J: TRBJ1-6; V: TRBV10-3; D: TRBD1; CDR3: CAISPGQGLSPLHF; DNA: TGTGCCATCTCCCCGGGACAGGGGCTTTCACCCCTCCACTTT
size: NA; J: TRBJ2-2; V: TRBV28; D: NA; CDR3: CATSRVPNTGELFF; DNA: TGTGCCACCAGCCGGGTGCCGAACACCGGGGAGCTGTTTTTT
size: NA; J: TRBJ2-2; V: TRBV6-1; D: TRBD1; CDR3: CASSETQGVAGELFF; DNA: TGTGCCAGCAGTGAGACGCAGGGGGTGGCCGGGGAGCTGTTTTTT
size: NA; J: TRBJ1-2; V: TRBV28; D: NA; CDR3: CASSSGQSLSSSYGYTF; DNA: TGTGCCAGCAGTTCAGGACAGTCCTTAAGTAGTTCTTATGGCTACACCTTC
size: NA; J: TRBJ2-7; V: TRBV7-8; D: NA; CDR3: CASSLADWAGEQYF; DNA: TGTGCCAGCAGCTTAGCCGACTGGGCGGGGGAGCAGTACTTC
size: NA; J: TRBJ1-1; V: TRBV7-2; D: NA; CDR3: CASSLTNRDTEAFF; DNA: TGTGCCAGCAGCTTAACAAACAGGGACACTGAAGCTTTCTTT
size: NA; J: TRBJ1-4; V: TRBV15; D: TRBD1; CDR3: CATGQGLNEKLFF; DNA: TGTGCCACCGGACAGGGACTAAATGAAAAACTGTTTTTT
size: NA; J: TRBJ2-1; V: TRBV7-9; D: TRBD1; CDR3: CASSRRGQGLYNEQFF; DNA: TGTGCCAGCAGCCGAAGGGGACAGGGACTCTACAATGAGCAGTTCTTC
size: NA; J: TRBJ1-5; V: TRBV19; D: TRBD1; CDR3: CASMEGTGARNQPQHF; DNA: TGTGCCAGTATGGAAGGGACAGGCGCACGGAATCAGCCCCAGCATTTT
size: once; J: TRBJ1-1; V: TRBV6-5; D: TRBD1; CDR3: CTTRDRGSREAFF; DNA: TGTACCACCCGGGACAGGGGCAGCCGTGAAGCTTTCTTT
size: few; J: TRBJ1-5; V: TRBV27; D: TRBD1; CDR3: CASSYTGAAYQPQHF; DNA: TGTGCCAGCAGTTATACAGGGGCCGCCTATCAGCCCCAGCATTTT
size: few; J: TRBJ2-3; V: TRBV5-8; D: NA; CDR3: CASPNPPGGRRTDTQYF; DNA: TGTGCCAGCCCCAATCCCCCTGGAGGGAGGCGGACAGATACGCAGTATTTT
size: once; J: TRBJ1-3; V: TRBV6-1; D: NA; CDR3: CASSNRDSGNTIYF; DNA: TGTGCCAGCAGTAACAGGGACTCTGGAAACACCATATATTTT
size: NA; J: TRBJ1-4; V: TRBV28; D: NA; CDR3: CASHKAGSEKLFF; DNA: TGTGCCAGCCATAAGGCAGGGTCTGAAAAACTGTTTTTT
size: once; J: TRBJ1-2; V: TRBV6-1; D: NA; CDR3: CASSEGVAGGGYTF; DNA: TGTGCCAGCAGTGAAGGTGTGGCAGGTGGGGGCTACACCTTC
size: few; J: TRBJ2-7; V: TRBV6-1; D: TRBD2; CDR3: CATGLAETYEQYF; DNA: TGTGCCACCGGACTAGCGGAAACCTACGAGCAGTACTTC
size: NA; J: TRBJ2-2; V: TRBV6-4; D: NA; CDR3: CASSGQGSSGELFF; DNA: TGTGCCAGCAGTGGCCAGGGGTCATCTGGGGAGCTGTTTTTT
size: NA; J: TRBJ2-3; V: TRBV2; D: NA; CDR3: CASTEGGAGTDTQYF; DNA: TGTGCCAGCACGGAGGGGGGGGCAGGGACAGATACGCAGTATTTT
size: NA; J: TRBJ2-7; V: TRBV19; D: NA; CDR3: CASQGLYEQYF; DNA: TGTGCCAGCCAGGGGCTCTACGAGCAGTACTTC
size: few; J: TRBJ2-7; V: TRBV6-1; D: NA; CDR3: CASSEVGTVLEQYF; DNA: TGTGCCAGCAGTGAAGTGGGCACCGTACTCGAGCAGTACTTC
size: once; J: TRBJ2-3; V: TRBV18; D: NA; CDR3: CASSPLQASTDTQYF; DNA: TGTGCCAGCTCACCACTGCAGGCCAGCACAGATACGCAGTATTTT
size: NA; J: TRBJ2-7; V: TRBV9; D: TRBD1; CDR3: CASSPGQGASYEQYF; DNA: TGTGCCAGCAGCCCGGGACAGGGCGCCTCCTACGAGCAGTACTTC